This T cell receptor (beta chain) came from a study of breast tumors, draining lymph nodes, adjacent tissues. Whole-study findings and limits: Luminal-like breast cancer showed significantly greater tumor-nontumor repertoire similarity than basal-like breast cancer did.

Axillary draining lymph nodes of breast cancer patients supplied the node samples. CDR1 is LNHNV, CDR2 YYDKDF, per germline (reference sequence). The V end lost 1 base, the J end lost 1 base, and 14 bases lay between the germline ends. This CDR3 contains 17 residues. MiXCR, run by TCRdb on the multiplex PCR reads, gives a single entry per CDR3 protein. The sample holds about 180,000 distinct CDR3 sequences, around a third seen once. At least ten counts were recorded for this clonotype. Antigen specificity is unknown. This chain uses TRBV15 with TRBJ2-1; TRBD1 might be the D (5 bases). Input material: axillary lymph node tissue. The sequence was obtained from a female donor with breast cancer. Some clones in this sample may be carry-over from other donors' samples. CDR3 in amino acids: CATSRVTGFLSYNEQFF. The CDR3 DNA reads TGTGCCACCAGCAGAGTTACAGGTTTCCTGTCCTACAATGAGCAGTTCTTC.